This T cell receptor (beta chain) was profiled in a study of PD-1 blockade in mismatch repair-deficient tumors. Whole-study findings and limits: Tumor-resident clones, often undetectable pretreatment in blood, expanded then contracted after pembrolizumab.

A word on this clone: What it binds is unknown.

PCR or immunohistochemistry showed mismatch repair deficiency in every enrolled patient. Clones were read by immunoSEQ multiplex PCR, and TCRdb kept only the in-frame ones, dropping some. The sample carries some 120,000 clones, 85% to 90% recorded once. The CDR3 has 17 amino acids. V was clipped by 4 bases and J by 3 bases; unmatched bases: 9. Germline CDR1 reads SGHRS; CDR2 reads YFSETQ. The source was peripheral blood, collected 72 weeks after starting pembrolizumab. The sequence was obtained from an adult with mismatch repair-deficient cancer. V and J are TRBV5-1 and TRBJ2-1, with 11 bases fitting TRBD2. In DNA form, the CDR3 reads TGCGCCAGCAGCGCGAACGAGGGACTAGCGGTCTACAATGAGCAGTTCTTC. This translates into CASSANEGLAVYNEQFF.